This is a list of T cell receptor beta chains from one sample in a study of T cells in Graves' hyperthyroidism and ophthalmopathy. TCRdb re-derived calls from the multiplex PCR reads in MiXCR, one entry per CDR3 protein. The data contain 500,000 to 600,000 distinct CDR3 sequences, more than 45% of them singletons. Sequencing input: peripheral blood or thyroid tissue (not recorded which). The receptors shown here come from an adult woman with Graves' disease, either hyperthyroidism or ophthalmopathy (not recorded which). The CDR3 runs from the conserved cysteine through the conserved F or W. D genes are given only for firm matches. Some rows have no size entry. The others give once, few or many, or a class for an expanded clone.

TRBJ1-6,NA,TRBV5-1,TRBD1,CASSLVGGGARSPLHF,TGCGCCAGCAGCTTGGTAGGAGGGGGCGCGAGGTCACCCCTCCACTTT
TRBJ1-1,NA,TRBV12-3/TRBV12-4,NA,CASSLALGNTEAFF,TGTGCCAGCAGTTTAGCGCTGGGGAACACTGAAGCTTTCTTT
TRBJ1-2,NA,TRBV5-1,NA,CASSWDGYGYTF,TGCGCCAGCAGCTGGGATGGGTATGGCTACACCTTC
TRBJ1-5,NA,TRBV5-1,TRBD1,CATEAWTGTGASQPQHF,TGCGCCACCGAGGCTTGGACAGGGACAGGGGCAAGTCAGCCCCAGCATTTT
TRBJ2-5,NA,TRBV7-9,TRBD2,CASSQSRLAVMETQYF,TGCGCCAGCAGCCAATCACGACTAGCGGTCATGGAGACCCAGTACTTC
TRBJ2-1,few,TRBV7-9,TRBD2,CASSWTSGRNEQFF,TGTGCCAGCAGCTGGACTAGCGGGAGGAATGAGCAGTTCTTC
TRBJ1-4,few,TRBV18,NA,CASSPLGQGEKLFF,TGTGCCAGCTCACCACTCGGTCAGGGTGAAAAACTGTTTTTT
TRBJ1-1,NA,TRBV19,NA,CASGTVEAFF,TGTGCCAGTGGGACCGTTGAAGCTTTCTTT
TRBJ2-2,many,TRBV2,NA,CASRGLQGSAGELFF,TGTGCCAGCAGGGGACTACAGGGGTCGGCCGGGGAGCTGTTTTTT
TRBJ2-3,NA,TRBV24-1,NA,CATRSGITDTQYF,TGTGCCACCAGATCAGGGATCACAGATACGCAGTATTTT
TRBJ2-5,NA,TRBV7-9,NA,CASSSSGRYETQYF,TGTGCCAGCAGCTCCAGCGGGCGGTACGAGACCCAGTACTTC
TRBJ2-7,many,TRBV11-2,NA,CASSLGWDGTYEQYF,TGTGCCAGCAGCTTAGGTTGGGACGGAACCTACGAGCAGTACTTC
TRBJ1-2,many,TRBV6-2/TRBV6-3,NA,CASSYWQDYGYTF,TGTGCCAGCAGTTACTGGCAGGACTATGGCTACACCTTC
TRBJ2-1,NA,TRBV20-1,TRBD2,CSAIRLAAFDEQFF,TGCAGTGCTATCCGACTAGCCGCCTTCGATGAGCAGTTCTTC
TRBJ1-2,few,TRBV13,NA,CASSHETQRPGYTF,TGTGCCAGCAGCCACGAGACCCAGAGGCCTGGCTACACCTTC
TRBJ1-1,NA,TRBV13,NA,CASSVGTGGMAEAFF,TGTGCCAGCAGCGTCGGGACGGGGGGTATGGCTGAAGCTTTCTTT
TRBJ2-2,many,TRBV29-1,NA,CSVEKNTGELFF,TGCAGCGTCGAGAAGAACACCGGGGAGCTGTTTTTT
TRBJ2-5,NA,TRBV10-2,NA,CASSESGGTRVGTQYF,TGCGCCAGCAGTGAGTCTGGAGGGACACGGGTCGGGACCCAGTACTTC
TRBJ2-7,NA,TRBV29-1,NA,CSEGPLYEQYF,TGCAGCGAGGGACCTCTCTACGAGCAGTACTTC
TRBJ1-1,NA,TRBV29-1,TRBD1,CSVVQGANTEAFF,TGCAGCGTTGTTCAGGGGGCGAACACTGAAGCTTTCTTT
TRBJ2-5,few,TRBV7-9,NA,CASSLAEPQVSQYF,TGTGCCAGCAGCTTAGCGGAACCACAGGTTTCCCAGTACTTC
TRBJ1-4,many,TRBV11-2,NA,CASSLHVGEKLFF,TGTGCCAGCAGCTTGCACGTGGGTGAAAAACTGTTTTTT
TRBJ1-2,many,TRBV12-3/TRBV12-4,TRBD1,CASSPGGPYGYTF,TGTGCCAGCAGCCCAGGGGGCCCCTATGGCTACACCTTC
TRBJ2-5,NA,TRBV7-9,TRBD2,CASSQEGGRDQETQYF,TGTGCCAGCAGCCAAGAGGGCGGGAGGGACCAAGAGACCCAGTACTTC
TRBJ1-2,NA,TRBV7-9,NA,CASSPSGGGSANYGYTF,TGTGCCAGCAGCCCCAGCGGGGGTGGATCCGCCAACTATGGCTACACCTTC
TRBJ2-7,NA,TRBV29-1,NA,CSLEAGYEQYF,TGCAGCTTAGAGGCAGGGTACGAGCAGTACTTC
TRBJ2-7,NA,TRBV24-1,TRBD1,CATSRTGGITPRYEQYF,TGTGCCACCAGCCGGACAGGGGGCATTACCCCACGCTACGAGCAGTACTTC